The 5 T cell receptor beta chains in this list originate from one sample, sequenced in a study of T cell responses to AZD1222 COVID-19 vaccine. Assay used: immunoSEQ multiplex PCR; TCRdb lists only in-frame clones, some missing. The table has over 100,000 clones, 86% seen once; the top ten hold 4% to 6%. The sample consisted of peripheral blood, taken on day 0 of AZD1222 vaccination. The origin of the receptors is an adult in good health.

V usage is TRBV3-1 (or the pseudogene TRBV3-2) and J usage is TRBJ1-1; D unresolved. Trimming removed 1 base at V and 11 bases at J, with 20 bases between. This CDR3 is 15 amino acids long. Germline V CDR1 and CDR2: LGHDT, YNNKEL (reference sequence). CDR3 bases: TGTGCCAGCAGCCAAGGGGTATGGCAGCAACTAGAGGCTTTCTTT. Its translation: CASSQGVWQQLEAFF.

This sequence joins TRBV28 and TRBJ2-6; 8 bases match TRBD1. The ends lost 4 bases at V and 2 bases at J; junction bases unmatched: 4. This CDR3 spans 16 amino acids. CDR1 MDHEN and CDR2 SYDVKM come from the germline V gene. The CDR3 is CASSSSGGTGANVLTF. Written as DNA, the CDR3 is TGTGCCAGCAGTTCATCAGGGGGCACTGGGGCCAACGTCCTGACTTTC.

The chain carries TRBV3-1 (or the pseudogene TRBV3-2) and TRBJ1-6, with 10 bases identical to TRBD1. V was pared by 3 bases and J by 6 bases, with 2 bases of the junction left unmatched. This CDR3 region has 15 residues. Germline V gives CDR1 LGHDT, CDR2 YNNKEL (reference sequence). CDR3 nucleotide sequence: TGTGCCAGCAGCCAGTGGACAGGGGGTAATTCACCCCTCCACTTT. Amino acid sequence: CASSQWTGGNSPLHF.

V gene TRBV5-1 combines with J gene TRBJ2-1, with TRBD2 matching 7 bases. CDR1 and CDR2 from the germline V gene are SGHRS and YFSETQ. With 1 base clipped from V and 7 bases from J, the junction kept 5 bases outside the gene matches. This CDR3 is built from 14 residues. The chain's CDR3 is CASSLLSGENEQFF. The CDR3 nucleotides are TGCGCCAGCAGCTTGTTGAGCGGGGAGAATGAGCAGTTCTTC. The full variable domain, in which reference TRBV5-1 and TRBJ2-1 provide the parts outside the CDR3, is KAGVTQTPRYLIKTRGQQVTLSCSPISGHRSVSWYQQTPGQGLQFLFEYFSETQRNKGNFPGRFSGRQFSNSRSEMNVSTLELGDSALYLCASSLLSGENEQFFGPGTRLTVL.

The V and J genes are TRBV9 and TRBJ1-6, with D hard to call. The CDR3 has 15 residues. CDR1 and CDR2 from the germline V gene are SGDLS and YYNGEE. The V and J ends lost 0 bases and 8 bases respectively, with 12 bases between them. The DNA of the CDR3 is TGTGCCAGCAGCGTAGGGGCTACCATGGATTCACCCCTCCACTTT. Its translation: CASSVGATMDSPLHF. Together with reference TRBV9 and TRBJ1-6, the CDR3 gives the full variable domain: DSGVTQTPKHLITATGQRVTLRCSPRSGDLSVYWYQQSLDQGLQFLIQYYNGEERAKGNILERFSAQQFPDLHSELNLSSLELGDSALYFCASSVGATMDSPLHFGNGTRLTVT.